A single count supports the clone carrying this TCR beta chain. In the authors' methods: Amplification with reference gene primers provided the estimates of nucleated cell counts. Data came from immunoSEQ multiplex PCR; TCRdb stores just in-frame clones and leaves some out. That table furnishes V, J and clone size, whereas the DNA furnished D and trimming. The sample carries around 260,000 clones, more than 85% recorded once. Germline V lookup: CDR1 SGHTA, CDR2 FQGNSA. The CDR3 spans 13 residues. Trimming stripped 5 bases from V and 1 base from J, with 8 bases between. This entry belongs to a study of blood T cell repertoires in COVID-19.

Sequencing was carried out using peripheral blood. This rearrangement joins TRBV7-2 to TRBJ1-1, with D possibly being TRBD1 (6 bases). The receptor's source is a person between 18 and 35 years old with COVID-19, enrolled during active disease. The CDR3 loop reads CASSTGQNTEAFF. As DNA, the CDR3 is TGTGCCAGCAGCACGGGACAGAACACTGAAGCTTTCTTT.